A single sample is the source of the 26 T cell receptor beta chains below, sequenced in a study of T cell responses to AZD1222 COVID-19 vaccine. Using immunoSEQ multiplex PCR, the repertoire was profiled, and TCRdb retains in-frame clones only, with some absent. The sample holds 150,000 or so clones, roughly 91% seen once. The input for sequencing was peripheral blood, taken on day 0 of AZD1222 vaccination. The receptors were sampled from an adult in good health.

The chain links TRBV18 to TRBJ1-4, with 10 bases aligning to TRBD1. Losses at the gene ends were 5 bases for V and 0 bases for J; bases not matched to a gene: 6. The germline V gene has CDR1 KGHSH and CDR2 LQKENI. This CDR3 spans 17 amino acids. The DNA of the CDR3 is TGTGCCAGCTCAGCGACAGGGGGCTTGGCAACTAATGAAAAACTGTTTTTT. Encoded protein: CASSATGGLATNEKLFF.

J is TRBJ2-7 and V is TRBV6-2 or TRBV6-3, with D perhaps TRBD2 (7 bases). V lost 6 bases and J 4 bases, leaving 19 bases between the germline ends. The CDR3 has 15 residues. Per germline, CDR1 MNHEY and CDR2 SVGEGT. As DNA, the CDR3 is TGTGCCAGCAGCCTACCGGGGGGCGGAAGATACGAGCAGTACTTC. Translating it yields CASSLPGGGRYEQYF.

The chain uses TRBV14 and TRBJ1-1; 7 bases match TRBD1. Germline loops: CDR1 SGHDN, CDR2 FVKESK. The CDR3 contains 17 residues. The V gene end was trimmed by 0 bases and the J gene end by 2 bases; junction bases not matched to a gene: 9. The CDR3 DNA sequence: TGTGCCAGCAGCCAAGATTCAGGGGGAGCGTTCAACACTGAAGCTTTCTTT. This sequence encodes CASSQDSGGAFNTEAFF.

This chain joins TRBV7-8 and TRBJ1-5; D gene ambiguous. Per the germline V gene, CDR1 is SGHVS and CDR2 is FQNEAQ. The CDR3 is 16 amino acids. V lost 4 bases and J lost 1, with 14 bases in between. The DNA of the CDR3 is TGTGCCAGCAGCTCCGGACCCGTTGGGAGCAATCAGCCCCAGCATTTT. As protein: CASSSGPVGSNQPQHF.

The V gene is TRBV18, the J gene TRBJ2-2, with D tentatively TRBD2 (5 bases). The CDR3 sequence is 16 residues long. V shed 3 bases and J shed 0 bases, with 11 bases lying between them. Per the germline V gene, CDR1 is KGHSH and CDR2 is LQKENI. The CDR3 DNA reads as TGTGCCAGCTCACCTCAGCGGACCGCGAACACCGGGGAGCTGTTTTTT. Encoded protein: CASSPQRTANTGELFF.

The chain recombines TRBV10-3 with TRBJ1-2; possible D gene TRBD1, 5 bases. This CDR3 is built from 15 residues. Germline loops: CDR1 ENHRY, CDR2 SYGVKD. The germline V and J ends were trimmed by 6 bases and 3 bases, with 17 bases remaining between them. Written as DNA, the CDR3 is TGTGCCATCAGGCCCCGGGACCATGTTGACTATGGCTACACCTTC. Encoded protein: CAIRPRDHVDYGYTF.

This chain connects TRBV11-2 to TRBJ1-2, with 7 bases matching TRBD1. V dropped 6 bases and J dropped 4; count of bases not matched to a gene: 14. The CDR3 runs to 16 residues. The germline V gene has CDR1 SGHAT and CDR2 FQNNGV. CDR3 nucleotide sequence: TGTGCCAGCAGTGAGACGACGACAGGGATGAGCTATGGCTACACCTTC. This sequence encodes CASSETTTGMSYGYTF.

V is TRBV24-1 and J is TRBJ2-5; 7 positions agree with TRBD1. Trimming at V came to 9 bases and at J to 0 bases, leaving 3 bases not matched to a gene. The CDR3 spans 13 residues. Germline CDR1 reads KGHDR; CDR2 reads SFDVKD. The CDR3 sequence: CATRDSHQETQYF. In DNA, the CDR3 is TGTGCCACCCGGGACAGCCACCAAGAGACCCAGTACTTC.

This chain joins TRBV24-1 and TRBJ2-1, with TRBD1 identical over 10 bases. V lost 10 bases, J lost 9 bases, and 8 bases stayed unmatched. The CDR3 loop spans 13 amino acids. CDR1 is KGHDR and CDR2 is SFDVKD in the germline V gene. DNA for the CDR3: TGTGCCACGGCCGGGACAGGGGTTTCTGAGCAGTTCTTC. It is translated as CATAGTGVSEQFF.

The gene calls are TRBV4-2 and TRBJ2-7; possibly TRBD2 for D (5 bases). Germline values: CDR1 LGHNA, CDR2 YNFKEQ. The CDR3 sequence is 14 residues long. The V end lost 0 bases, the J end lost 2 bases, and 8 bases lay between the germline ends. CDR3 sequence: CASSQDGVTYEQYF. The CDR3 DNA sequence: TGTGCCAGCAGCCAAGACGGGGTCACCTACGAGCAGTACTTC.

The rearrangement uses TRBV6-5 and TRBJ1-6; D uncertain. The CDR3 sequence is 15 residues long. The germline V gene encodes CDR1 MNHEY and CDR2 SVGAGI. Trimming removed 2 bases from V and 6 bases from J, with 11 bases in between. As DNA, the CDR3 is TGTGCCAGCAGTTACCCCAAAACGGGTAATTCACCCCTCCACTTT. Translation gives CASSYPKTGNSPLHF.

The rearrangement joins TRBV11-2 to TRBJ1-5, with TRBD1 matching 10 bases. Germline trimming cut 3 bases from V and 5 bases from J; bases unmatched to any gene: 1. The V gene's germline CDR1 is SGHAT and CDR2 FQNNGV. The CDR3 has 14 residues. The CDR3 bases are TGTGCCAGCAGCTTTGACAGGGGGCATCAGCCCCAGCATTTT. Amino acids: CASSFDRGHQPQHF.

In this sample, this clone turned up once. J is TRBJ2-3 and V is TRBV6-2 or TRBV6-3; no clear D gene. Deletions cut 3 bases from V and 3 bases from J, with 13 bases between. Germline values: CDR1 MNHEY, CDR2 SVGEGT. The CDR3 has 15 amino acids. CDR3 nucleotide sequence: TGTGCCAGCAGTTATCGGCCAGGTAGTACAGATACGCAGTATTTT. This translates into CASSYRPGSTDTQYF.

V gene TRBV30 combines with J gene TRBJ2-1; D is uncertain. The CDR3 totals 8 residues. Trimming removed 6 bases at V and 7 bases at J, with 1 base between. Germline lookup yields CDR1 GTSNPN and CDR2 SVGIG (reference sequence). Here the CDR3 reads CACNEQFF. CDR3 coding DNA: TGTGCCTGTAATGAGCAGTTCTTC.

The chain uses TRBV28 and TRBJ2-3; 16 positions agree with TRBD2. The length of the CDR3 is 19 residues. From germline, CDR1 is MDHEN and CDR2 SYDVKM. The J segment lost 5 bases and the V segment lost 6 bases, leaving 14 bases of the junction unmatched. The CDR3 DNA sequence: TGTGCCAGCAGGGGCGGGACTAGCGGGAGGGCTGGTCGTAGAGATACGCAGTATTTT. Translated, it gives CASRGGTSGRAGRRDTQYF.

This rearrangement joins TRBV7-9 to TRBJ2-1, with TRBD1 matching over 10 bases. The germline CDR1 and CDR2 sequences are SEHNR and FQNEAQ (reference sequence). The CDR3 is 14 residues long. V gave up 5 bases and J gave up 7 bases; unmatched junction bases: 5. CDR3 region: CASSHDRGLNEQFF. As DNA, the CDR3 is TGTGCCAGCAGCCACGACAGGGGGCTAAATGAGCAGTTCTTC.

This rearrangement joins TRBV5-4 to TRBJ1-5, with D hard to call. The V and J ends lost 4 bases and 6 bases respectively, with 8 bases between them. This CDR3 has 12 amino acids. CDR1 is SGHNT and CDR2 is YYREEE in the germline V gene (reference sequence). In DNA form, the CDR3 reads TGTGCCAGCAGCGGCGAGGGTCAGCCCCAGCATTTT. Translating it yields CASSGEGQPQHF. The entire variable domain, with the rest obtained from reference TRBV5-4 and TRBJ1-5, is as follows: ETGVTQSPTHLIKTRGQQVTLRCSSQSGHNTVSWYQQALGQGPQFIFQYYREEENGRGNFPPRFSGLQFPNYSSELNVNALELDDSALYLCASSGEGQPQHFGDGTRLSIL.

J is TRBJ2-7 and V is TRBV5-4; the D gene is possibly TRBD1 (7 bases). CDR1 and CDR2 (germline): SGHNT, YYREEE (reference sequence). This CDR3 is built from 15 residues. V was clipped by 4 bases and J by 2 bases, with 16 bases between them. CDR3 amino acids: CASSRAGQSTYEQYF. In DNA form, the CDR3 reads TGTGCCAGCAGCCGTGCGGGACAGTCTACCTACGAGCAGTACTTC.

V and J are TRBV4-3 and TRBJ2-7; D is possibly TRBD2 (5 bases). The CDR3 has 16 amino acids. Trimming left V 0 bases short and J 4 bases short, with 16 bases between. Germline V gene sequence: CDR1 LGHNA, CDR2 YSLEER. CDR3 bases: TGCGCCAGCAGCCAAGATCATCGGGGTACCGGGTACGAGCAGTACTTC. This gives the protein CASSQDHRGTGYEQYF.

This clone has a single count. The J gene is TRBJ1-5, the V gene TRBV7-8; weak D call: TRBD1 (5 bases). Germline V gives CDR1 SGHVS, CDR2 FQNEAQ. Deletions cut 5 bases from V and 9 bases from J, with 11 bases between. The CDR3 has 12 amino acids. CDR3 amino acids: CASSQGERPQHF. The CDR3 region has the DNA TGTGCCAGCAGCCAAGGGGAGAGGCCCCAGCATTTT. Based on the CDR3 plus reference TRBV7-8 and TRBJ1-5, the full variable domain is GAGVSQSPRYKVAKRGQDVALRCDPISGHVSLFWYQQALGQGPEFLTYFQNEAQLDKSGLPSDRFFAERPEGSVSTLKIQRTQQEDSAVYLCASSQGERPQHFGDGTRLSIL.

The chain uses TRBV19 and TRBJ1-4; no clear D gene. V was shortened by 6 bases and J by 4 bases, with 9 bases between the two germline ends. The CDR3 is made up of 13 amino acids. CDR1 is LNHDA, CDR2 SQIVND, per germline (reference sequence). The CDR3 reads CASSNYSNEKLFF. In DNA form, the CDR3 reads TGTGCCAGTAGCAATTACAGTAATGAAAAACTGTTTTTT.

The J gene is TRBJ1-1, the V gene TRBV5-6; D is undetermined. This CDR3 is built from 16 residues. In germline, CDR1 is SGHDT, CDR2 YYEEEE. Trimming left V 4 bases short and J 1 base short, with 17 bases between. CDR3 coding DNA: TGTGCCAGCAGCCCACTGTGGGCCAGCTCGAACACTGAAGCTTTCTTT. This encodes CASSPLWASSNTEAFF.

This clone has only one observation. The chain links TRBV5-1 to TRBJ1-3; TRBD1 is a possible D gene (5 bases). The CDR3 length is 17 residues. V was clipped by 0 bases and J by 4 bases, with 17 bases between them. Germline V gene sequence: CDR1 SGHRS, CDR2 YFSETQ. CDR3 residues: CASSLGRARVSGNTIYF. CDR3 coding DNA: TGCGCCAGCAGCTTGGGCAGGGCCCGGGTATCGGGAAACACCATATATTTT.

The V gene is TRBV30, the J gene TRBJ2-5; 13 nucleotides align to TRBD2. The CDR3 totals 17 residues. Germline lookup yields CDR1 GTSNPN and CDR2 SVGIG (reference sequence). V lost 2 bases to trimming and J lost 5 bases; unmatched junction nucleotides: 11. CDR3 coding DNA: TGTGCCTGGAGTCCTACTCGGACTAGCGGGAGAACGGAGACCCAGTACTTC. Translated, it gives CAWSPTRTSGRTETQYF.

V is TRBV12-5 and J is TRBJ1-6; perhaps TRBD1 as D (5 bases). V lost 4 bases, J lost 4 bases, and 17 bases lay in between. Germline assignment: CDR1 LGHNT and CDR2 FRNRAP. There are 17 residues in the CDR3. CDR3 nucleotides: TGTGCTAGTGGTTCGGTGGGACCTGAAACTTATAATTCACCCCTCCACTTT. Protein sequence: CASGSVGPETYNSPLHF.

The DNA of the CDR3 is TGTGCCATCAGTGACAAAGATACGCAGTATTTT. Its translation: CAISDKDTQYF. The rearrangement uses TRBV10-3 and TRBJ2-3; D not certain. CDR1 is ENHRY, CDR2 SYGVKD, per germline. CDR3 size: 11 residues. V lost 3 bases, J lost 5 bases, and 3 bases lay in between.